The 32 T cell receptor beta chains below come from one sample, sequenced in a study of blood T cells in healthy people across ages. Primers used in a second PCR of about 7 to 11 cycles were a sample-barcoded 5' primer and a J-beta primer mix. TCRdb fed the 5' RACE reads into MiXCR, producing one record per CDR3 protein. The table has 800,000 to 950,000 distinct CDR3 sequences, 48% seen once. Material: blood. These receptors were obtained from a young man in good health.

This clonotype appeared a few times. The chain combines TRBV10-3 with TRBJ1-1; D is ambiguous. V lost 4 bases and J lost 5, with 11 bases in between. Germline values: CDR1 ENHRY, CDR2 SYGVKD. CDR3 length equals 13 residues. The CDR3 loop is CAISGRERTEAFF. The CDR3 DNA reads TGTGCCATCAGTGGTAGGGAGAGGACTGAAGCTTTCTTT.

Only a few counts were recorded for this clonotype. CDR3 DNA: TGCGCCAGCAGCCAAGATACGGCAGGAACCAATTCACCCCTCCACTTT. The encoded protein is CASSQDTAGTNSPLHF. The genes are TRBV4-1 and TRBJ1-6, with D hard to call. Germline V gene sequence: CDR1 MGHRA, CDR2 YSYEKL. The CDR3 runs to 16 residues. The ends were cut back, 0 bases at V and 7 bases at J, with 13 bases in the middle.

This clonotype was seen more than once but under ten times. The gene calls are TRBV27 and TRBJ2-1; 9 positions agree with TRBD1. The assigned J gene may be wrong: the sequence end matches TRBJ2-7 better. Germline values: CDR1 MNHEY, CDR2 SMNVEV (reference sequence). CDR3 length: 15 residues. The CDR3 DNA follows: TGTGCCAGCAGTTTTGGGACAGGGACCTACAATGAGCAGTACTTC. This translates into CASSFGTGTYNEQYF.

The rearrangement links TRBV6-4 to TRBJ2-1; no clear D. Trimming left V 3 bases short and J 0 bases short, with 9 bases between. This CDR3 contains 15 residues. Germline values: CDR1 MRHNA, CDR2 SNTAGT. The CDR3, as DNA: TGTGCCAGCAGTGATAAAGAAGGCTCCTACAATGAGCAGTTCTTC. It is translated as CASSDKEGSYNEQFF.

This clonotype was counted many times. The chain recombines TRBV28 with TRBJ2-7, with 9 bases aligning to TRBD1. V lost 6 bases to trimming and J lost 3 bases; unmatched junction nucleotides: 9. The CDR3 is 15 residues long. From germline, CDR1 is MDHEN and CDR2 SYDVKM. This chain's CDR3 is CASRPPGQGLYEQYF. As DNA, the CDR3 is TGTGCCAGCAGGCCGCCGGGACAGGGTCTCTACGAGCAGTACTTC.

The rearrangement links TRBV27 to TRBJ2-7; 12 nucleotides match TRBD2. V gave up 7 bases and J gave up 5 bases; unmatched junction bases: 15. The length of the CDR3 is 17 residues. Germline V CDR1 and CDR2: MNHEY, SMNVEV (reference sequence). The CDR3 bases are TGTGCCAGCACCTCCAGGAGACTAGCGGGGGCTGGGGACGAGCAGTACTTC. Its protein is CASTSRRLAGAGDEQYF.

The V call is TRBV7-2, the J call TRBJ1-5; 7 bases map to TRBD1. The CDR3 contains 13 residues. Germline lookup yields CDR1 SGHTA and CDR2 FQGNSA. Germline trimming cut 5 bases from V and 8 bases from J; bases unmatched to any gene: 6. In DNA form, the CDR3 reads TGTGCCAGCAGCCCTGACAGGGTGGAGCCCCAGCATTTT. This encodes CASSPDRVEPQHF.

This clonotype was recorded at least ten times. A read error may account for a junction end that differs from germline. The chain links TRBV12-3 or TRBV12-4 to TRBJ2-3; D possibly corresponds to TRBD2 (7 bases). The CDR3 consists of 14 residues. CDR3 residues: CASSLGGGPDTQYF. In nucleotides, the CDR3 is TGTGCCAGCAGCTTAGGGGGGGGTCCCGATACGCAGTATTTT.

This clonotype was counted between two and nine times. The rearrangement joins TRBV9 to TRBJ2-3; the D is unclear. This CDR3 has 15 amino acids. Trimming cost V 0 bases and J 1 base, with 9 bases left between them. Germline V gene sequence: CDR1 SGDLS, CDR2 YYNGEE. The CDR3 DNA is TGTGCCAGCAGCGTAGCTGGAACGGGCACAGATACGCAGTATTTT. Translating gives CASSVAGTGTDTQYF.

Remarks on this clonotype: An end of the junction differs from the germline gene, which may be a read error. The rearrangement joins TRBV18 to TRBJ1-1; D gene ambiguous. The CDR3 totals 15 residues. Per germline, CDR1 KGHSH and CDR2 LQKENI. The CDR3, as DNA: TGTGCCAGCTCACCACCGATGCTCGTGAACCCTGAAGCTTTCTTT. This codes for CASSPPMLVNPEAFF.

The rearrangement joins TRBV7-9 to TRBJ1-5, with unresolved D. V was shortened by 4 bases and J by 0 bases, with 10 bases between the two germline ends. The germline V gene encodes CDR1 SEHNR and CDR2 FQNEAQ (reference sequence). The CDR3 contains 15 residues. CDR3 bases: TGTGCCAGCAGCTCGACGGATTATAGCAATCAGCCCCAGCATTTT. Amino acids: CASSSTDYSNQPQHF.

V gene TRBV28 combines with J gene TRBJ2-3, with 8 bases that match TRBD2. CDR3 length equals 14 residues. Per the germline V gene, CDR1 is MDHEN and CDR2 is SYDVKM. Trimming cost V 6 bases and J 4 bases; bases outside gene matches: 6. The CDR3 spells CASRYGGAADTQYF. As DNA, the CDR3 is TGTGCCAGCAGGTACGGGGGGGCCGCAGATACGCAGTATTTT.

The chain is built from TRBV10-3 and TRBJ1-1, with 7 bases aligning to TRBD1. Germline CDR1 and CDR2: ENHRY and SYGVKD. CDR3 length equals 17 residues. V gave up 0 bases and J gave up 7 bases; unmatched junction bases: 14. The chain's CDR3 is CAISESGQPHEGGEAFF. CDR3 bases: TGTGCCATCAGTGAGTCGGGACAGCCTCACGAAGGGGGTGAAGCTTTCTTT.

The V call is TRBV27, the J call TRBJ2-5, with 12 bases lining up with TRBD1. The J call is uncertain, as TRBJ2-7 better fits the DNA end. The V gene's germline CDR1 is MNHEY and CDR2 SMNVEV (reference sequence). This CDR3 has 15 amino acids. DNA for the CDR3: TGTGCCAGACCCAAACCGGGACAGGGGGCCCACGAGCAGTACTTC. Translating it yields CARPKPGQGAHEQYF.

In this sample, this clonotype turned up a few times. This chain joins TRBV6-1 and TRBJ2-5, with D possibly matching TRBD2 (7 bases). This CDR3 contains 14 residues. Trimming stripped 1 base from V and 5 bases from J, with 11 bases between. The V gene's germline CDR1 is MNHNS and CDR2 SASEGT. CDR3 sequence (DNA): TGTGCCAGCAGTGAAGGTTCGGGGGGCGAGACCCAGTACTTC. Encoded protein: CASSEGSGGETQYF.

This clonotype was seen a handful of times. V gene TRBV29-1 combines with J gene TRBJ1-1; D may be TRBD1 (6 bases). Germline-derived CDR1 and CDR2 are SQVTM and ANQGSEA. The CDR3 has 14 amino acids. The V gene lost 7 bases and the J gene lost 1 base, with 16 bases spanning the gap. In DNA, the CDR3 is TGCAGCGGAGCGACAGGCATCAAGAACACTGAAGCTTTCTTT. As protein: CSGATGIKNTEAFF.

This chain links TRBV3-1 with TRBJ2-3; D not certain. Germline CDR1 LGHDT, CDR2 YNNKEL (reference sequence). This CDR3 spans 15 amino acids. Trimming cost V 2 bases and J 0 bases, with 9 bases left between them. The CDR3 spells CASSQYGSSTDTQYF. The CDR3 nucleotides are TGTGCCAGCAGCCAATACGGCTCTAGCACAGATACGCAGTATTTT.

This chain links TRBV11-3 with TRBJ2-1; the match to TRBD1 covers 9 bases. The V and J ends lost 5 bases and 5 bases, in that order; junction bases with no gene match: 10. Germline lookup yields CDR1 SGHNT and CDR2 YENEEA. The CDR3 runs 16 residues. In DNA form, the CDR3 reads TGTGCCAGCAGCGCTACGACCGGGACAGGGAACAATGAGCAGTTCTTC. This gives the protein CASSATTGTGNNEQFF.

The V gene is TRBV3-1, the J gene TRBJ2-5; possible D gene TRBD1, 6 bases. V was clipped by 5 bases and J by 1 base, with 14 bases between them. The length of the CDR3 is 15 residues. Germline loops: CDR1 LGHDT, CDR2 YNNKEL (reference sequence). CDR3: CASSWNRQVQETQYF. In nucleotides, the CDR3 is TGTGCCAGCAGCTGGAATAGACAGGTCCAAGAGACCCAGTACTTC.

This chain connects TRBV6-6 to TRBJ2-3; the D gene could be TRBD1 or TRBD2 (6 bases each). Trimming shortened V by 9 bases and J by 2 bases, and 15 bases separated the two germline ends. Germline V gene data show CDR1 as MNHNY and CDR2 as SVGAGI (reference sequence). This CDR3 has 14 amino acids. Written as DNA, the CDR3 is TGTGCCAGAACTTTAAGGGGGGCCACAGATACGCAGTATTTT. Its protein is CARTLRGATDTQYF.

The V and J genes are TRBV12-3 or TRBV12-4 and TRBJ1-1, with D perhaps TRBD1 (6 bases). Trimming stripped 8 bases from V and 0 bases from J, with 13 bases between. This CDR3 is built from 14 residues. The CDR3 here is CASGTHQVNTEAFF. CDR3 in DNA: TGTGCCAGCGGGACACATCAGGTGAACACTGAAGCTTTCTTT.

The CDR3: CASSSGASSNYGYTF. The CDR3 DNA is TGCGCCAGCAGCTCGGGGGCCAGCTCAAACTATGGCTACACCTTC. The V gene is TRBV5-1, the J gene TRBJ1-2; weak D call: TRBD1 (6 bases). Germline CDR1 and CDR2: SGHRS and YFSETQ. The CDR3 is made up of 15 amino acids. Trimming shortened V by 3 bases and J by 2 bases, and 14 bases separated the two germline ends.

This clonotype was found a few times. The chain is built from TRBV7-9 and TRBJ1-4; D perhaps matches TRBD1 (5 bases). The germline gives CDR1 SEHNR, CDR2 FQNEAQ (reference sequence). The V end was cut by 2 bases, the J end by 3 bases, with 13 bases between. The CDR3 has 16 amino acids. The DNA for the CDR3 is TGTGCCAGCAGCTTAAACTCGGCAGGGTCTAATGAAAAACTGTTTTTT. It is translated as CASSLNSAGSNEKLFF.

This clonotype has more than one count but fewer than ten. The V gene is TRBV20-1, the J gene TRBJ2-5; 8 positions agree with TRBD2. J was trimmed by 1 base and V by 3 bases; bases with no gene match: 7. The CDR3 contains 15 residues. Germline values: CDR1 DFQATT, CDR2 SNEGSKA (reference sequence). The CDR3 is CSASENGLAQETQYF. The CDR3 DNA reads as TGCAGTGCTAGTGAAAACGGACTAGCCCAAGAGACCCAGTACTTC.

The sample holds a few counts of this clonotype. The chain is built from TRBV3-1 and TRBJ1-6; 8 bases line up with TRBD1. This CDR3 is 13 amino acids long. V was pared by 5 bases and J by 9 bases, with 3 bases of the junction left unmatched. Germline V gene data show CDR1 as LGHDT and CDR2 as YNNKEL (reference sequence). This chain's CDR3 is CASSDRGLSPLHF. For the CDR3, the DNA is TGTGCCAGCAGCGACAGGGGTCTTTCACCCCTCCACTTT. The full variable domain, with the rest looked up from reference TRBV3-1 and TRBJ1-6, is DTAVSQTPKYLVTQMGNDKSIKCEQNLGHDTMYWYKQDSKKFLKIMFSYNNKELIINETVPNRFSPKSPDKAHLNLHINSLELGDSAVYFCASSDRGLSPLHFGNGTRLTVT.

The CDR3 DNA reads TGCAGCGTTCAATGGAGAGTTGACTCTGGGGCCAACGTCCTGACTTTC. Its translation is CSVQWRVDSGANVLTF. The chain recombines TRBV29-1 with TRBJ2-6; D not certain. The CDR3 runs to 16 residues. The V end lost 5 bases, the J end lost 0 bases, and 14 bases lay between the germline ends. CDR1 is SQVTM and CDR2 is ANQGSEA in the germline V gene.

The V call is TRBV3-1, the J call TRBJ1-4; D might be TRBD1 (6 bases). Germline V gene data show CDR1 as LGHDT and CDR2 as YNNKEL (reference sequence). This CDR3 has 14 amino acids. V was trimmed by 4 bases and J by 6 bases, leaving 12 bases between them. In nucleotides, the CDR3 is TGTGCCAGCAGCCGGGACGCAGGGGATGAAAAACTGTTTTTT. Its translation is CASSRDAGDEKLFF.

The rearrangement uses TRBV10-2 and TRBJ2-3; TRBD1 aligns across 7 bases. With V trimmed by 2 bases and J by 4 bases, 6 bases remained unmatched. The CDR3 has 15 amino acids. Germline loops: CDR1 WSHSY, CDR2 SAAADI. This CDR3 is CASSEERGQADTQYF. The CDR3 DNA follows: TGCGCCAGCAGTGAGGAAAGGGGGCAGGCAGATACGCAGTATTTT.

This clonotype was seen a few times. The chain uses TRBV28 and TRBJ2-7, with a possible D match to TRBD1 (5 bases). CDR3 length: 12 residues. Trimming removed 7 bases at V and 4 bases at J, with 11 bases between. CDR1 and CDR2 (germline): MDHEN, SYDVKM. The CDR3 loop reads CASMDTSYEQYF. In DNA, the CDR3 is TGTGCCAGCATGGACACAAGTTACGAGCAGTACTTC.

Only a few counts were recorded for this clonotype. This chain connects TRBV5-1 to TRBJ1-5; possible D gene TRBD1, 5 bases. Germline CDR1 and CDR2: SGHRS and YFSETQ. This CDR3 spans 16 amino acids. Trimming pared 4 bases from V and 0 bases from J, leaving 14 bases between. The CDR3 coding sequence is TGCGCCAGCAGCCCAGAGGGGCCCAATAGCAATCAGCCCCAGCATTTT. Residues: CASSPEGPNSNQPQHF.

The sample holds a few counts of this clonotype. The V call is TRBV10-3, the J call TRBJ2-7; D is unresolved. Trimming pared 5 bases from V and 5 bases from J, leaving 13 bases between. This CDR3 has 13 amino acids. Germline values: CDR1 ENHRY, CDR2 SYGVKD. The DNA for the CDR3 is TGTGCCATCAGTAACAGCGACATAGACGAGCAGTACTTC. Residues: CAISNSDIDEQYF.

The genes are TRBV6-2 or TRBV6-3 and TRBJ1-5; D unresolved. Between the trimmed V and J ends, which lost 8 bases and 6 bases, there was a span of 17 bases. The CDR3 totals 14 residues. Germline values: CDR1 MNHEY, CDR2 SVGEGT. In nucleotides, the CDR3 is TGTGCCAGCTCCCCGGAATTGGAAGGTCAGCCCCAGCATTTT. As protein: CASSPELEGQPQHF.